Following are 12 T cell receptor beta chains from one sample sequenced in a study of blood T cell repertoires in COVID-19. Profiling relied on immunoSEQ multiplex PCR, and the TCRdb table lists in-frame clones only, not all of them. The sample lists about 320,000 clones; 65% to 90% were seen once. Sequenced material: peripheral blood. Receptors were obtained from a human donor in a cohort sampled during active COVID-19.

This clone has more than one count but fewer than ten. This chain links TRBV5-5 with TRBJ2-7; no firm D call. In germline, CDR1 is SGHKS, CDR2 YYEKEE (reference sequence). This CDR3 comprises 14 residues. V lost 4 bases and J 2 bases, leaving 13 bases between the germline ends. The CDR3 nucleotides read TGTGCCAGCAGCCGGGTGAAAGCTACCTACGAGCAGTACTTC. This translates into CASSRVKATYEQYF.

The rearrangement links TRBV7-2 to TRBJ1-4; 7 bases map to TRBD1. The CDR3 has 15 amino acids. V lost 0 bases and J lost 5; bases outside the gene matches: 3. The germline gives CDR1 SGHTA, CDR2 FQGNSA. The CDR3 nucleotides are TGTGCCAGCAGCTTAGCAGGGACAGTCAATGAAAAACTGTTTTTT. Translation gives CASSLAGTVNEKLFF.

This clone was observed at least ten times. The chain carries TRBV18 and TRBJ2-5, with D possibly being TRBD1 (6 bases). V dropped 2 bases and J dropped 4 bases, with 8 bases sitting between them. CDR1 is KGHSH, CDR2 LQKENI, per germline. The CDR3 extends over 13 amino acids. CDR3 sequence: CASSPGQRETQYF. The CDR3 coding sequence is TGTGCCAGCTCACCAGGACAGAGAGAGACCCAGTACTTC.

The table lists this clone with a count of one. The genes are TRBV6-4 and TRBJ2-1, with D maybe TRBD2 (7 bases). Trimming removed 3 bases from V and 6 bases from J, with 15 bases in between. CDR3 length: 15 amino acids. CDR1 is MRHNA and CDR2 is SNTAGT in the germline V gene. CDR3 region: CASSDQGGAINEQFF. CDR3 DNA sequence: TGTGCCAGCAGTGATCAAGGGGGGGCCATCAATGAGCAGTTCTTC.

This rearrangement joins TRBV9 to TRBJ1-2; 7 bases align to TRBD1. Germline values: CDR1 SGDLS, CDR2 YYNGEE. J was trimmed by 8 bases and V by 3 bases; bases with no gene match: 7. CDR3 size: 13 residues. CDR3 amino acids: CASSGGQRRGYTF. In nucleotides, the CDR3 is TGTGCCAGCAGCGGGGGACAGAGGCGGGGCTACACCTTC. The full variable domain, rest sourced from reference TRBV9 and TRBJ1-2, is DSGVTQTPKHLITATGQRVTLRCSPRSGDLSVYWYQQSLDQGLQFLIQYYNGEERAKGNILERFSAQQFPDLHSELNLSSLELGDSALYFCASSGGQRRGYTFGSGTRLTVV.

V is TRBV10-3 and J is TRBJ2-2; no clear D. The CDR3 spans 15 residues. Germline assignment: CDR1 ENHRY and CDR2 SYGVKD. Trimming left V 3 bases short and J 0 bases short, with 8 bases between. In nucleotides, the CDR3 is TGTGCCATCAGTGAATTCTCTCCGAACACCGGGGAGCTGTTTTTT. This gives the protein CAISEFSPNTGELFF.

This chain uses TRBV12-3 or TRBV12-4 with TRBJ1-1; TRBD1 might be the D (6 bases). V dropped 3 bases and J dropped 5 bases, with 7 bases sitting between them. The length of the CDR3 is 12 residues. Written as DNA, the CDR3 is TGTGCCAGCAGTTTTGACAGGACTGAAGCTTTCTTT. Its protein product is CASSFDRTEAFF.

The V and J genes are TRBV28 and TRBJ2-1, with D perhaps TRBD2 (5 bases). The CDR3 contains 13 residues. Deletions cut 7 bases from V and 5 bases from J, with 12 bases between. Germline V CDR1 and CDR2: MDHEN, SYDVKM. The CDR3 loop reads CASTRRQNNEQFF. The CDR3 bases are TGTGCCAGCACACGGAGGCAAAACAATGAGCAGTTCTTC.

This chain joins TRBV24-1 and TRBJ2-7, with D possibly TRBD2 on 5 matching bases. Germline V lookup: CDR1 KGHDR, CDR2 SFDVKD. CDR3 length equals 12 residues. The ends were cut back, 7 bases at V and 3 bases at J, with 9 bases in the middle. CDR3 in amino acids: CATSDEGYEQYF. CDR3 nucleotide sequence: TGTGCCACCAGCGATGAGGGCTACGAGCAGTACTTC.

This clone was observed a handful of times. The chain links TRBV24-1 to TRBJ1-2; the D is unclear. This CDR3 region has 13 residues. CDR1 and CDR2 (germline): KGHDR, SFDVKD. The V end lost 2 bases, the J end lost 8 bases, and 11 bases lay between the germline ends. The CDR3 protein is CATSDSLAGGYTF. The DNA of the CDR3 is TGTGCCACCAGTGATTCACTCGCCGGGGGCTACACCTTC.

The chain uses TRBV24-1 and TRBJ1-1, with TRBD1 identical over 10 bases. This CDR3 is 15 amino acids long. V shed 9 bases and J 0 bases; nucleotides not matched to a gene: 6. CDR1 and CDR2 (germline): KGHDR, SFDVKD. CDR3 bases: TGTGCCACCTCGACAGGGGGCTTCATGAACACTGAAGCTTTCTTT. Translated, it gives CATSTGGFMNTEAFF.

This rearrangement joins TRBV30 to TRBJ1-1, with D perhaps matching TRBD1 (5 bases). Germline CDR1 and CDR2: GTSNPN and SVGIG (reference sequence). V lost 5 bases, J lost 6 bases, and 19 bases lay in between. This CDR3 region has 14 residues. The CDR3 region has the DNA TGTGCCTGGTGGACACACGTATGGCCCGCTGAAGCTTTCTTT. This codes for CAWWTHVWPAEAFF.